A single sample gave rise to the 21 T cell receptor beta chains below, sequenced in a study of blood T cell repertoires in COVID-19. Produced via immunoSEQ multiplex PCR; TCRdb's table is partial and in-frame only. Of 250,000 or so clones in the sample, around 90% are singletons; the top ten hold 0.9% to 1%. The sample was peripheral blood. The receptors originated from a middle-aged woman who had recovered from COVID-19.

The genes are TRBV29-1 and TRBJ2-5; 11 bases match TRBD1. Germline V gives CDR1 SQVTM, CDR2 ANQGSEA. The CDR3 extends over 14 amino acids. Trimming removed 2 bases from V and 7 bases from J; junction bases left unmatched: 6. CDR3 amino acids: CSVERTGGFVTQYF. As DNA, the CDR3 is TGCAGCGTTGAACGGACAGGGGGCTTTGTGACCCAGTACTTC.

The rearrangement uses TRBV5-4 and TRBJ2-7; a possible D gene is TRBD2 (6 bases). Trimming pared 0 bases from V and 6 bases from J, leaving 7 bases between. This CDR3 has 12 amino acids. Per the germline V gene, CDR1 is SGHNT and CDR2 is YYREEE (reference sequence). Here the CDR3 reads CASSLDSGEQYF. The CDR3 DNA follows: TGTGCCAGCAGCTTGGATAGCGGCGAGCAGTACTTC.

This clone was observed a few times. The V call is TRBV6-5, the J call TRBJ1-2, with D perhaps matching TRBD1 (6 bases). The CDR3 has 14 residues. The germline V gene has CDR1 MNHEY and CDR2 SVGAGI. With 7 bases removed from V and 4 bases from J, the gap between germline ends came to 16 bases. CDR3 nucleotide sequence: TGTGCCAGCACCCCCGACAGGAATTTCTATGGCTACACCTTC. Protein sequence: CASTPDRNFYGYTF.

The chain recombines TRBV5-6 with TRBJ2-1; D is unclear. Deletions cut 4 bases from V and 10 bases from J, with 15 bases between. This CDR3 contains 13 residues. Per germline, CDR1 SGHDT and CDR2 YYEEEE. DNA of the CDR3: TGTGCCAGCAGCGCGACCAGAGGCCGCGAGCAGTTCTTC. It specifies CASSATRGREQFF.

The chain is built from TRBV11-3 and TRBJ2-2; D unresolved. This CDR3 spans 13 amino acids. Trimming left V 3 bases short and J 7 bases short, with 9 bases between. Germline V gives CDR1 SGHNT, CDR2 YENEEA. CDR3: CASSFNLGGELFF. The DNA for the CDR3 is TGTGCCAGCAGCTTTAACCTCGGCGGGGAGCTGTTTTTT.

This clone was found once. This chain links TRBV5-1 with TRBJ2-5, with D maybe TRBD1 (6 bases). The CDR3 has 16 residues. Germline CDR1 SGHRS, CDR2 YFSETQ. Trimming left V 0 bases short and J 1 base short, with 13 bases between. The CDR3 reads CASSLAGTRSQETQYF. The DNA for the CDR3 is TGCGCCAGCAGCTTGGCTGGGACACGGAGCCAAGAGACCCAGTACTTC.

CDR3 nucleotide sequence: TGTGCCACCACATGCGGGTCCTCCTACGAGCAGTACGTC. It translates to CATTCGSSYEQYV. The chain links TRBV19 to TRBJ2-7, with TRBD2 as a possible D gene (5 bases). Germline V gives CDR1 LNHDA, CDR2 SQIVND (reference sequence). The CDR3 loop spans 13 amino acids. Deletions cut 10 bases from V and 0 bases from J, with 13 bases between.

The chain couples TRBV30 to TRBJ2-1; perhaps TRBD2 as D (6 bases). The CDR3 loop spans 12 amino acids. V was pared by 3 bases and J by 15 bases, with 18 bases between. Germline V gives CDR1 GTSNPN, CDR2 SVGIG (reference sequence). The DNA for the CDR3 is TGTGCCTGGAGGGGGGGACTCCGGGAGACGTTCTTC. Its protein is CAWRGGLRETFF.

The J gene is TRBJ1-5, the V gene TRBV19; 8 nucleotides align to TRBD1. The length of the CDR3 is 17 residues. Germline CDR1 reads LNHDA; CDR2 reads SQIVND (reference sequence). V trimming: 1 base; J trimming: 3 bases; junction bases outside the gene matches: 8. The CDR3 DNA is TGTGCCAGTAGTATAGGAGACAGGGGCGGGAACAATCAGCCCCAGCATTTT. Translating gives CASSIGDRGGNNQPQHF.

This clone was found a few times. Written as DNA, the CDR3 is TGTGCCAGCAGCGGACAGGGGGCACGTGGCTACACCTTC. It encodes CASSGQGARGYTF. This chain joins TRBV7-9 and TRBJ1-2; the match to TRBD1 covers 11 bases. This CDR3 contains 13 residues. Trimming cost V 5 bases and J 7 bases; bases outside gene matches: 3. Germline loops: CDR1 SEHNR, CDR2 FQNEAQ (reference sequence).

The chain has TRBV18 and TRBJ2-2, with TRBD2 matching over 7 bases. The CDR3 totals 16 residues. V lost 3 bases and J lost 1; bases outside the gene matches: 5. Germline V lookup: CDR1 KGHSH, CDR2 LQKENI. The CDR3 here is CASSPLAVLNTGELFF. The CDR3 DNA sequence: TGTGCCAGCTCACCCCTAGCGGTCCTGAACACCGGGGAGCTGTTTTTT.

This rearrangement joins TRBV11-2 to TRBJ2-1; 16 nucleotides line up with TRBD2. Germline V gene data show CDR1 as SGHAT and CDR2 as FQNNGV. This CDR3 region has 18 residues. Losses at the gene ends were 5 bases for V and 6 bases for J; bases not matched to a gene: 10. In nucleotides, the CDR3 is TGTGCCAGCAGCCGCGGGACTAGCGGGAGGGCCTTGGTCAATGAGCAGTTCTTC. Its protein product is CASSRGTSGRALVNEQFF.

This rearrangement joins TRBV19 to TRBJ1-5; a weak D match, TRBD1 (5 bases). The CDR3 covers 18 residues. Trimming shortened V by 0 bases and J by 0 bases, and 15 bases separated the two germline ends. Germline lookup yields CDR1 LNHDA and CDR2 SQIVND (reference sequence). The CDR3 nucleotides read TGTGCCAGTAGTATAGATCTTGGCAGGGTCTATAGCAATCAGCCCCAGCATTTT. Translating gives CASSIDLGRVYSNQPQHF.

The J gene is TRBJ2-1, the V gene TRBV4-1, with D perhaps TRBD2 (6 bases). Trimming pared 4 bases from V and 6 bases from J, leaving 22 bases between. CDR3 length equals 17 residues. Per germline, CDR1 MGHRA and CDR2 YSYEKL. The CDR3 loop is CASSPHAGGDFGNEQFF. In nucleotides, the CDR3 is TGCGCCAGCAGCCCCCACGCCGGGGGAGACTTTGGCAATGAGCAGTTCTTC.

This clone appeared a single time. The rearrangement uses TRBV28 and TRBJ1-2, with D maybe TRBD1 (5 bases). Trimming cost V 6 bases and J 8 bases, with 19 bases left between them. Per the germline V gene, CDR1 is MDHEN and CDR2 is SYDVKM. The CDR3 is 14 residues long. CDR3: CASSPGGAGFGYTF. The CDR3 DNA follows: TGTGCCAGCAGCCCGGGGGGAGCCGGGTTCGGCTACACCTTC.

This chain uses TRBV14 with TRBJ1-4; 7 bases align to TRBD1. The CDR3 has 17 amino acids. Germline-derived CDR1 and CDR2 are SGHDN and FVKESK. J was trimmed by 0 bases and V by 1 base; bases with no gene match: 5. The CDR3: CASSQGAGGPTNEKLFF. CDR3 nucleotides: TGTGCCAGCAGCCAAGGGGCAGGGGGACCAACTAATGAAAAACTGTTTTTT. The whole variable domain, remainder taken from reference TRBV14 and TRBJ1-4, is EAGVTQFPSHSVIEKGQTVTLRCDPISGHDNLYWYRRVMGKEIKFLLHFVKESKQDESGMPNNRFLAERTGGTYSTLKVQPAELEDSGVYFCASSQGAGGPTNEKLFFGSGTQLSVL.

The chain links TRBV6-5 to TRBJ1-6; 7 bases are a match to TRBD1. The V gene's germline CDR1 is MNHEY and CDR2 SVGAGI. This CDR3 has 14 amino acids. The V and J ends lost 6 bases and 6 bases, in that order; junction bases with no gene match: 5. CDR3 DNA sequence: TGTGCCAGCAGCCTGACAGGGTTTAATTCACCCCTCCACTTT. This codes for CASSLTGFNSPLHF.

The chain links TRBV15 to TRBJ2-3; 14 bases are a match to TRBD2. Germline CDR1 is LNHNV and CDR2 is YYDKDF (reference sequence). The V gene end was trimmed by 3 bases and the J gene end by 0 bases; junction bases not matched to a gene: 5. CDR3 length: 18 residues. The CDR3 DNA follows: TGTGCCACCAGCAGGTGGGGACTAGCGGGGGCTAGCACAGATACGCAGTATTTT. Encoded protein: CATSRWGLAGASTDTQYF. Supplemented by reference TRBV15 and TRBJ2-3, the full variable domain reads DAMVIQNPRYQVTQFGKPVTLSCSQTLNHNVMYWYQQKSSQAPKLLFHYYDKDFNNEADTPDNFQSRRPNTSFCFLDIRSPGLGDTAMYLCATSRWGLAGASTDTQYFGPGTRLTVL.

The chain has TRBV3-1 (or the pseudogene TRBV3-2) and TRBJ1-1, with TRBD1 as a possible D gene (5 bases). The CDR3 covers 15 residues. Trimming took 0 bases from V and 5 from J, leaving 13 bases between them. CDR1 LGHDT and CDR2 YNNKEL come from the germline V gene (reference sequence). The CDR3: CASSQDWGGGTEAFF. CDR3 nucleotides: TGTGCCAGCAGCCAAGATTGGGGGGGAGGGACTGAAGCTTTCTTT.

The chain links TRBV19 to TRBJ2-5; 10 bases are a match to TRBD2. This CDR3 is built from 16 residues. V shed 7 bases, J shed 3 bases, and the junction held 11 bases outside the gene matches. Per germline, CDR1 LNHDA and CDR2 SQIVND (reference sequence). In DNA form, the CDR3 reads TGTGCCAGTACGCCGAGAGCGGGAGGGCCGAAAGAGACCCAGTACTTC. It yields the protein CASTPRAGGPKETQYF. Together with reference TRBV19 and TRBJ2-5, the CDR3 gives the full variable domain: DGGITQSPKYLFRKEGQNVTLSCEQNLNHDAMYWYRQDPGQGLRLIYYSQIVNDFQKGDIAEGYSVSREKKESFPLTVTSAQKNPTAFYLCASTPRAGGPKETQYFGPGTRLLVL.

The rearrangement uses TRBV27 and TRBJ1-6; D is uncertain. The CDR3 covers 14 residues. V shed 7 bases and J shed 10 bases, with 17 bases lying between them. The V gene's germline CDR1 is MNHEY and CDR2 SMNVEV (reference sequence). CDR3 sequence (DNA): TGTGCCAGCACCCCCCGGACCTCGGGATCACCCCTCCACTTT. Translated: CASTPRTSGSPLHF.